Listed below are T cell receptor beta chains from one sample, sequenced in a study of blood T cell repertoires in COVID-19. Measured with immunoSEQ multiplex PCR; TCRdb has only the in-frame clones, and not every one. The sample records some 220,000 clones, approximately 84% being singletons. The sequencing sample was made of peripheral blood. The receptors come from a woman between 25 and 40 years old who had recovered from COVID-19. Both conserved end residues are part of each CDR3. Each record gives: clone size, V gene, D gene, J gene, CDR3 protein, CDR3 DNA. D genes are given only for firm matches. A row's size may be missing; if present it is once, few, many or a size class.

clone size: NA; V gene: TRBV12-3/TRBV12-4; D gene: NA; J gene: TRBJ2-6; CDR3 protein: CASSFQAGLTF; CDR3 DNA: TGTGCCAGCAGTTTTCAGGCTGGCCTGACTTTC
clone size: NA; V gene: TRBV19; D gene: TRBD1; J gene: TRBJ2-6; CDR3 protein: CASSRSGSDRRSGANVLTF; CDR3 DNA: TGTGCCAGTAGCCGCTCGGGATCGGACAGGCGGTCTGGGGCCAACGTCCTGACTTTC
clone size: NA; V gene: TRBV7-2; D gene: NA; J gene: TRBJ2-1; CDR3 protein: CASKASGISYNEQFF; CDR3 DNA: TGTGCCAGCAAAGCTTCCGGGATCTCCTACAATGAGCAGTTCTTC
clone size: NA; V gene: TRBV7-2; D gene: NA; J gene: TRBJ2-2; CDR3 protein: CASSLQGPNTGELFF; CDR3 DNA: TGTGCCAGCAGCTTGCAGGGGCCGAACACCGGGGAGCTGTTTTTT
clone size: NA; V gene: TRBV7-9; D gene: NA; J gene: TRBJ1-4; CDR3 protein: CASIAGVANEKLFF; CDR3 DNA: TGTGCCAGCATCGCGGGGGTGGCTAATGAAAAACTGTTTTTT
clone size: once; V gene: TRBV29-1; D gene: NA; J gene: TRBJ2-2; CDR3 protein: CSVGGPGQGLAGVNTGELFF; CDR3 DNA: TGCAGCGTCGGGGGACCGGGACAGGGGCTAGCGGGAGTGAACACCGGGGAGCTGTTTTTT
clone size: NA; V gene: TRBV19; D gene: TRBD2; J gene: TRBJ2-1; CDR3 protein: CASSIGTSGYNEQFF; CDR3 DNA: TGTGCCAGTAGTATAGGGACTAGCGGTTACAATGAGCAGTTCTTC
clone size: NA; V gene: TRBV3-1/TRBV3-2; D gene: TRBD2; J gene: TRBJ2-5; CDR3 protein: CASSQDGWTSGSYETQYF; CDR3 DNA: TGTGCCAGCAGCCAAGATGGTTGGACTAGCGGGAGTTATGAGACCCAGTACTTC
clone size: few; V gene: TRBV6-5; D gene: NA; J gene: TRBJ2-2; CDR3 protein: CASRPGQNTGELFF; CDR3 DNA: TGTGCCAGCAGACCCGGACAGAACACCGGGGAGCTGTTTTTT
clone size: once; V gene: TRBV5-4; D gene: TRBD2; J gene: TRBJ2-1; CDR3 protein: CASSIRGTSDYNEQFF; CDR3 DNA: TGTGCCAGCAGCATCCGCGGGACTAGTGACTACAATGAGCAGTTCTTC
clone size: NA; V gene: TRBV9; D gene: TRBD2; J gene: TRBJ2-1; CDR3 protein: CASSLSGSSYNEQFF; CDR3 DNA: TGTGCCAGCAGCCTTAGCGGGAGCTCCTACAATGAGCAGTTCTTC
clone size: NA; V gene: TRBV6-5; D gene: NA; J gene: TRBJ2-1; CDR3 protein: CASSPATGNNEQFF; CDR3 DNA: TGTGCCAGCAGTCCTGCGACAGGAAACAATGAGCAGTTCTTC
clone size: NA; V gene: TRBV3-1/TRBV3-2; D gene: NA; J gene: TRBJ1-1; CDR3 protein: CASSQEGHLSQEAFF; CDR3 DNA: TGTGCCAGCAGCCAAGAGGGGCACCTAAGCCAAGAAGCTTTCTTT
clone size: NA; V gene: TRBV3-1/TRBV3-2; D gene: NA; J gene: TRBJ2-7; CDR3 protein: CASSQGAVGHGYF; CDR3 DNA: TGTGCCAGCAGCCAAGGGGCAGTGGGACACGGGTACTTC
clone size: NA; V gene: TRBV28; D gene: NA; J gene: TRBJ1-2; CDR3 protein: CASRREGKLYGYTF; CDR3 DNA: TGTGCCAGCCGCAGGGAGGGGAAGCTTTATGGCTACACCTTC
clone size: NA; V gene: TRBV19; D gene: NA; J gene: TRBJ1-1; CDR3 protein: CASEGWDNTEAFF; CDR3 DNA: TGTGCCTCGGAGGGGTGGGACAACACTGAAGCTTTCTTT
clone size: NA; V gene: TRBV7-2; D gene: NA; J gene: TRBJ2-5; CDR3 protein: CASSLTLGTQETQYF; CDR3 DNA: TGTGCCAGCAGCTTAACTCTGGGGACTCAAGAGACCCAGTACTTC
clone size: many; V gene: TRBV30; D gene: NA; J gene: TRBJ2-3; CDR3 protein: CAWSTGDTQYF; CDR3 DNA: TGTGCCTGGAGTACGGGGGATACGCAGTATTTT
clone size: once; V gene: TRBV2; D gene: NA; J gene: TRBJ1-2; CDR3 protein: CASSEIVDGYTF; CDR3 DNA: TGTGCCAGCAGTGAGATAGTGGATGGCTACACCTTC
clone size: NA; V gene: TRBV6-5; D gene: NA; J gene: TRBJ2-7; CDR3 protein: CASSWSSVYEQYF; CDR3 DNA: TGTGCCAGCAGTTGGTCTAGTGTCTACGAGCAGTACTTC
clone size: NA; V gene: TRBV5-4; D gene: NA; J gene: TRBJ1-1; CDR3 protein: CASSLDVRTDTEAFF; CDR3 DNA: TGTGCCAGCAGCTTGGATGTCCGGACTGACACTGAAGCTTTCTTT
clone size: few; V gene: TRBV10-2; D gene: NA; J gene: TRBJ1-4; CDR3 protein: CASSRRGEKLFF; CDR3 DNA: TGCGCCAGCAGCCGAAGGGGAGAAAAACTGTTTTTT
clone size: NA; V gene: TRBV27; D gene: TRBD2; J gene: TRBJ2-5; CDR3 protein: CASSLISGGLQTQYF; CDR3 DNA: TGTGCCAGCAGTTTAATATCGGGAGGGTTACAGACCCAGTACTTC
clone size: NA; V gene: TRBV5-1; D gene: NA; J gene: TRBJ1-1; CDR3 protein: CASSVLPGQGNTEAFF; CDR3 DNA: TGCGCCAGCAGCGTATTACCGGGACAAGGGAACACTGAAGCTTTCTTT
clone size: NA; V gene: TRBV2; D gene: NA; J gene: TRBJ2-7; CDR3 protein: CASSVWGNTSGQYF; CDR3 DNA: TGTGCCAGCAGTGTTTGGGGAAATACGAGCGGGCAGTACTTC
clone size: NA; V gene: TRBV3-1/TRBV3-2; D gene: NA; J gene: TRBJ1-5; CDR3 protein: CASSQASAGNQPQHF; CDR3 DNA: TGTGCCAGCAGCCAAGCTAGTGCGGGAAATCAGCCCCAGCATTTT
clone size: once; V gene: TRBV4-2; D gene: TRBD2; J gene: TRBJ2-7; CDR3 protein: CASSQGEGLSEQYF; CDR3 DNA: TGTGCCAGCAGCCAAGGGGAGGGGCTTAGCGAGCAGTACTTC
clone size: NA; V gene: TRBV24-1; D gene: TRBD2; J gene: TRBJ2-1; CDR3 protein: CATRGLAGVEQFF; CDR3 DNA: TGTGCCACCAGAGGACTAGCGGGAGTTGAGCAGTTCTTC
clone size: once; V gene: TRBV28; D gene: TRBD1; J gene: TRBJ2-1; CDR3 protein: CASSRGQDYYNEQFF; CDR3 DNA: TGTGCCAGCAGCCGAGGACAGGATTATTACAATGAGCAGTTCTTC
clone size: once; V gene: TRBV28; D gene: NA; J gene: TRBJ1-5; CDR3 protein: CASSLAGTDQPQHF; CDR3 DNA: TGTGCCAGCAGTTTGGCAGGGACTGATCAGCCCCAGCATTTT
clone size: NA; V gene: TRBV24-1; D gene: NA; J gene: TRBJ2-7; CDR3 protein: CATSDPLGHEQYF; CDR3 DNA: TGTGCCACCAGTGATCCCCTTGGGCACGAGCAGTACTTC
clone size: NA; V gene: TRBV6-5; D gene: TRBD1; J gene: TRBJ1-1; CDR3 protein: CASRTGVSEAFF; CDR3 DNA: TGTGCCAGTAGGACAGGGGTCTCTGAAGCTTTCTTT
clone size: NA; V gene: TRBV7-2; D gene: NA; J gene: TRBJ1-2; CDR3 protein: CASSLGSGTSYGYTF; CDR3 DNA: TGTGCCAGCAGCTTAGGCTCCGGGACAAGTTATGGCTACACCTTC
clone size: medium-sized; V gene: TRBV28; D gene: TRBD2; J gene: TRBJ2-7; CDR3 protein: CASGERGGDEQYF; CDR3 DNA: TGTGCCAGCGGAGAGCGGGGGGGAGACGAGCAGTACTTC
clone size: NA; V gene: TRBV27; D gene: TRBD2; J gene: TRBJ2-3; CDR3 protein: CASSLSRASGSISDTQYF; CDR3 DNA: TGTGCCAGCAGTTTATCGAGGGCTAGCGGGAGCATCTCAGATACGCAGTATTTT
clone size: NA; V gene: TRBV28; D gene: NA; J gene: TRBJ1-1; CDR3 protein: CASSFVDTEAFF; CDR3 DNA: TGTGCCAGCAGCTTTGTAGACACTGAAGCTTTCTTT
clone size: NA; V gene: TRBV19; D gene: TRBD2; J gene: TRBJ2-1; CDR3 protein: CASSIWTSLFNEQFF; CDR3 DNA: TGTGCCAGTAGTATCTGGACTAGCCTATTCAATGAGCAGTTCTTC
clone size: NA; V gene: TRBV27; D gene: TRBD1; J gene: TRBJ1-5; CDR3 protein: CASSPQTGQGGDQPQHF; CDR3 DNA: TGTGCCAGCAGCCCACAAACCGGACAGGGGGGTGATCAGCCCCAGCATTTT
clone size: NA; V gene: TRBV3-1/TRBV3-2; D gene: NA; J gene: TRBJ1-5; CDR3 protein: CASSLNEYNQPQHF; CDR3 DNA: TGTGCCAGCAGCTTAAACGAGTACAATCAGCCCCAGCATTTT
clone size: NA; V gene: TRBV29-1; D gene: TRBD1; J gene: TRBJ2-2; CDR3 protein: CSVPTGGKWTGELFF; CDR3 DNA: TGCAGCGTACCGACAGGGGGCAAATGGACCGGGGAGCTGTTTTTT
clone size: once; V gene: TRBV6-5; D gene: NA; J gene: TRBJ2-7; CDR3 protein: CASTGIGEVHEQYF; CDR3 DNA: TGTGCCAGCACGGGAATCGGGGAAGTCCACGAGCAGTACTTC
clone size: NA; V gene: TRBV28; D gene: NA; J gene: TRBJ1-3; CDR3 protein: CASSPRGMDTIYF; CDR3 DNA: TGTGCCAGCAGCCCGAGGGGGATGGACACCATATATTTT
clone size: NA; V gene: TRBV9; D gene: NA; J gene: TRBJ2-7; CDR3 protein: CASSVAAETYEQYF; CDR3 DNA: TGTGCCAGCAGCGTAGCCGCGGAGACCTACGAGCAGTACTTC
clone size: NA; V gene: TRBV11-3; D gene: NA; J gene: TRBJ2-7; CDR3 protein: CASSLGAPSSYEQYF; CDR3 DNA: TGTGCCAGCAGCTTAGGGGCGCCGAGCTCCTACGAGCAGTACTTC
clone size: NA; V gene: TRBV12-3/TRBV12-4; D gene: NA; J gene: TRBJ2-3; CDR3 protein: CASSHRDADTQYF; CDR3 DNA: TGTGCCAGCAGTCACAGGGATGCAGATACGCAGTATTTT
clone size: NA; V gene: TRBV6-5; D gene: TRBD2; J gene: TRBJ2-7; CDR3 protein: CASSYSGLAESYEQYF; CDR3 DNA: TGTGCCAGCAGTTACTCGGGGCTAGCGGAATCCTACGAGCAGTACTTC
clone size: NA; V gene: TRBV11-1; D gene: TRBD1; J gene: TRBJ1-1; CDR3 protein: CASSSDRGYTEAFF; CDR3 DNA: TGTGCCAGCAGCTCAGACAGGGGGTACACTGAAGCTTTCTTT
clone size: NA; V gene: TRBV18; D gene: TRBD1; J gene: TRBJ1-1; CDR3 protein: CASATGTENTEAFF; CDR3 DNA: TGTGCCAGCGCTACCGGGACAGAGAACACTGAAGCTTTCTTT
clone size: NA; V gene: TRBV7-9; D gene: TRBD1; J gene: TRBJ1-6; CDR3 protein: CASSYSAGGGGSPLHF; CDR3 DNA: TGTGCCAGCAGCTATTCCGCAGGGGGAGGAGGATCACCCCTCCACTTT
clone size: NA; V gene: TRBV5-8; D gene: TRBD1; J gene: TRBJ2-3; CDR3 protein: CASSPGQLTDTQYF; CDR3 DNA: TGTGCCAGCAGCCCGGGACAGCTCACAGATACGCAGTATTTT
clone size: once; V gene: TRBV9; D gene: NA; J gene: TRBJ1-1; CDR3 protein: CASSSSYRKIGEAFF; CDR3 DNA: TGTGCCAGCAGCTCCTCATACAGGAAAATCGGGGAAGCTTTCTTT
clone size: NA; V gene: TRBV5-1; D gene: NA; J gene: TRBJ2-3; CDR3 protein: CASSFGTGSTDTQYF; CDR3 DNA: TGCGCCAGCAGCTTTGGCACAGGAAGCACAGATACGCAGTATTTT
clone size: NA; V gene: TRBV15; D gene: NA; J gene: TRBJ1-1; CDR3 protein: CATSRDRRTTEAFF; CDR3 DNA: TGTGCCACCAGCAGAGATCGCCGGACTACTGAAGCTTTCTTT
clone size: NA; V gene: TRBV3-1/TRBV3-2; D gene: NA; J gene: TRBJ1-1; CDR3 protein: CASSPIGLSEAFF; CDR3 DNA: TGTGCCAGCAGCCCGATTGGGCTATCTGAAGCTTTCTTT
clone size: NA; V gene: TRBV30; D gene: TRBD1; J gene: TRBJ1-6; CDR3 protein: CAWRTRDRNNSPLHF; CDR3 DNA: TGTGCCTGGAGGACCCGGGACAGAAATAATTCACCCCTCCACTTT
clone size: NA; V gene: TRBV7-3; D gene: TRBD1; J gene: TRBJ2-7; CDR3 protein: CASSLGSGGEQYF; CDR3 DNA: TGTGCCAGCAGCTTAGGGTCAGGGGGTGAGCAGTACTTC
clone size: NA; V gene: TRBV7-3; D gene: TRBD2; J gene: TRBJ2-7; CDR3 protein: CASSLLAGGPHEQYF; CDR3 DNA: TGTGCCAGCAGTCTCCTAGCGGGAGGGCCTCACGAGCAGTACTTC
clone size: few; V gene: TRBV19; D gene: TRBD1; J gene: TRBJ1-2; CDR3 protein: CASSRQGRGYTF; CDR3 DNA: TGTGCCAGTTCCCGACAGGGCCGCGGCTACACCTTC